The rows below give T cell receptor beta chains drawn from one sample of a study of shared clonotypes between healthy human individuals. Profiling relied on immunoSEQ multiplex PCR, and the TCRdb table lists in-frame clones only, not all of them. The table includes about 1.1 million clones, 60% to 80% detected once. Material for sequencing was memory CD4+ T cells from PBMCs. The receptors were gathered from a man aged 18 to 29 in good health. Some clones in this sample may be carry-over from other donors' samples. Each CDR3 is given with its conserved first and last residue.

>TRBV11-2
CASSFGVNENEQFF
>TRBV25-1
CASPCGGRSDEQFF
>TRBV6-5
CASSRTSGPYEQYF
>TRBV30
CAWSVYLYGYTF
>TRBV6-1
CASKVAGERWEQFF
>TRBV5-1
CASSLASRGSAGNTEAFF
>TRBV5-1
CASSRAGLRMGQETQYF
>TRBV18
CASSQTSGVQAFF
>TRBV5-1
CASSPGGGDTYEKLFF
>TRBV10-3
CAISAPGRLAGGNSYNEQFF
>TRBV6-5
CASSYESYNEQFF
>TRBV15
CATSREQGGSYEQYF
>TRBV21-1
CASSKSVGHLASYEQYF
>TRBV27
CASSRTLQETQYF
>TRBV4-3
CASSQGGGSGQAYEQYF
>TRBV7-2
CASSALRETNYGYTF
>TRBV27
CAPPGQAICLARTYEQYF
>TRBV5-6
CASSSRGTAKNIQYF
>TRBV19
CASSIGGEEQYF
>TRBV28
CASRIALLTGELFF
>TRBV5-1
CASSLDSHTGELFF
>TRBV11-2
CASSLAQGLSREAFF
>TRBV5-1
CASSSLGTGTDTQYF